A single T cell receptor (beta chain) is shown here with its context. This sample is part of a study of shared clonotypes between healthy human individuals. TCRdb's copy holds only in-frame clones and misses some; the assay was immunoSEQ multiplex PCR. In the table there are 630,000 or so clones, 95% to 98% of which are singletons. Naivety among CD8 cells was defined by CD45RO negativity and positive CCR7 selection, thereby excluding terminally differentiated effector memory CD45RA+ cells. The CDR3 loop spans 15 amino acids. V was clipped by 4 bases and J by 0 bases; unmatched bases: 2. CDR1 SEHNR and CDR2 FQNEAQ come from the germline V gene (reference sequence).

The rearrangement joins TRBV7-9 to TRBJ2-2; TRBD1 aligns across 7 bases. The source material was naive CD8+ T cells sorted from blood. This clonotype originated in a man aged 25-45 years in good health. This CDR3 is CASSSTGPNTGELFF. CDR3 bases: TGTGCCAGCAGCTCGACAGGGCCGAACACCGGGGAGCTGTTTTTT.